A selection of T cell receptor beta chains follows, all from one sample in a study of blood T cell repertoires in COVID-19. Data came from immunoSEQ multiplex PCR; TCRdb stores just in-frame clones and leaves some out. The sample has 40,000 or so clones; about 85% are singletons. The sequenced sample was peripheral blood. The source of these receptors is a human donor in a cohort sampled during active COVID-19. Each CDR3 is given with its conserved first and last residue. Fields, in order: clone size, V gene, D gene, J gene, CDR3 DNA, CDR3 protein. D genes are given only for firm matches. Expanded clones are given a class, and other clones once, few, many or no size at all.

size: once; V: TRBV7-9; D: TRBD1; J: TRBJ2-4; DNA: TGTGCCAGCAGCCCCGGGACAGCTATAGCCAAAAACATTCAGTACTTC; CDR3: CASSPGTAIAKNIQYF
size: NA; V: TRBV6-6; D: TRBD1; J: TRBJ1-5; DNA: TGTGCCAGCAGTCCCCATGACAGGGATCATCAGCCCCAGCATTTT; CDR3: CASSPHDRDHQPQHF
size: NA; V: TRBV15; D: NA; J: TRBJ2-3; DNA: TGTGCCACCAGCACCCACGGGGGCACAGATACGCAGTATTTT; CDR3: CATSTHGGTDTQYF
size: NA; V: TRBV29-1; D: TRBD1; J: TRBJ1-2; DNA: TGCAGCGCCCAAGACAGGGGGCGAGGCTACACCTTC; CDR3: CSAQDRGRGYTF
size: NA; V: TRBV11-1; D: TRBD1; J: TRBJ2-5; DNA: TGTGCCAGCAGCTTAGCAAGGGGGGACAGGCAAAAAGAGACCCAGTACTTC; CDR3: CASSLARGDRQKETQYF
size: NA; V: TRBV19; D: TRBD2; J: TRBJ2-1; DNA: TGTGCCAGTAGTAATCTAGCGGGGGGTTCCTACAATGAGCAGTTCTTC; CDR3: CASSNLAGGSYNEQFF
size: NA; V: TRBV5-5; D: NA; J: TRBJ1-2; DNA: TGTGCCAGCAGCCCCCTTTATGGCTACACCTTC; CDR3: CASSPLYGYTF
size: once; V: TRBV9; D: TRBD1; J: TRBJ2-5; DNA: TGTGCCAGCAGCCCGCAGGGGGCCCAAGAGACCCAGTACTTC; CDR3: CASSPQGAQETQYF
size: NA; V: TRBV5-1; D: TRBD2; J: TRBJ2-1; DNA: TGCGCCAGCAGCCTAGCGGGGGGGCGACTCCTGTTCTTC; CDR3: CASSLAGGRLLFF
size: NA; V: TRBV7-2; D: NA; J: TRBJ2-3; DNA: TGTGCCAGCAGCTCCGGGGTCACAGATACGCAGTATTTT; CDR3: CASSSGVTDTQYF
size: NA; V: TRBV6-1; D: TRBD2; J: TRBJ2-3; DNA: TGTGCCAGCAGTGAAGGGCTAGCGGGGGGCTCAGATACGCAGTATTTT; CDR3: CASSEGLAGGSDTQYF
size: NA; V: TRBV5-1; D: TRBD1; J: TRBJ2-5; DNA: TGCGCCAGCAGCTCGGGACAGGGGAACCAAGAGACCCAGTACTTC; CDR3: CASSSGQGNQETQYF
size: once; V: TRBV7-4; D: TRBD2; J: TRBJ2-1; DNA: TGTGCCAGCAGCTCGACTAAGCGGGGGGGCATCGAAATTGAGCAGTTCTTC; CDR3: CASSSTKRGGIEIEQFF
size: NA; V: TRBV9; D: TRBD1; J: TRBJ2-3; DNA: TGTGCCAGCAGCGAACAGGGGTCGAGCACAGATACGCAGTATTTT; CDR3: CASSEQGSSTDTQYF
size: NA; V: TRBV12-3/TRBV12-4; D: TRBD2; J: TRBJ2-2; DNA: TGTGCCAGCAAACGGGGGGCCGGGGAGCTGTTTTTT; CDR3: CASKRGAGELFF
size: NA; V: TRBV10-3; D: NA; J: TRBJ1-5; DNA: TGTGCCATCAGTGAGGCGTCGGGGAGCAATCAGCCCCAGCATTTT; CDR3: CAISEASGSNQPQHF
size: once; V: TRBV7-8; D: TRBD1; J: TRBJ1-1; DNA: TGTGCCAGCGTCCCCTGGACAGGGGACGGGGACACTGAAGCTTTCTTT; CDR3: CASVPWTGDGDTEAFF
size: NA; V: TRBV5-4; D: TRBD2; J: TRBJ2-3; DNA: TGTGCCAGCAGCTTGACTAGCGGGGGGGCCGGTGTGAATACGCAGTATTTT; CDR3: CASSLTSGGAGVNTQYF
size: NA; V: TRBV14; D: TRBD1; J: TRBJ1-6; DNA: TGTGCCAGCAGCCAAGAAGGGGGCTGGAATTCACCCCTCCACTTT; CDR3: CASSQEGGWNSPLHF
size: NA; V: TRBV19; D: TRBD2; J: TRBJ2-1; DNA: TGTGCCAGTAGTGCCGGACTAGCGGGGCTCTACAATGAGCAGTTCTTC; CDR3: CASSAGLAGLYNEQFF
size: NA; V: TRBV14; D: NA; J: TRBJ2-7; DNA: TGTGCCAGCAGCCAAGGCAGGAGGGAGACTCGGCTCCACGAGCAGTACTTC; CDR3: CASSQGRRETRLHEQYF
size: NA; V: TRBV6-5; D: NA; J: TRBJ1-2; DNA: TGTGCCAGCCTCCCGACTGGGGCAGGACGTTATGGCTACACCTTC; CDR3: CASLPTGAGRYGYTF
size: once; V: TRBV7-6; D: NA; J: TRBJ2-2; DNA: TGTGCCAGCAGCTTAAAAGCGGAATCAAACACCGGGGAGCTGTTTTTT; CDR3: CASSLKAESNTGELFF
size: NA; V: TRBV5-6; D: TRBD1; J: TRBJ2-7; DNA: TGTGCCAGCAAAGCTCTGGGACAGGGTTGGGACGAGCAGTACTTC; CDR3: CASKALGQGWDEQYF
size: NA; V: TRBV5-4; D: TRBD2; J: TRBJ2-5; DNA: TGTGCCAGCAGCCAGCGGGGGGGCCTCCGAGAGACCCAGTACTTC; CDR3: CASSQRGGLRETQYF
size: NA; V: TRBV5-4; D: TRBD1; J: TRBJ2-4; DNA: TGTGCCAGCAGCTTGGCGGGGACAGGAACCAAAAACATTCAGTACTTC; CDR3: CASSLAGTGTKNIQYF